This T cell receptor beta chain was documented in a study of blood T cell repertoires in COVID-19. V lost 3 bases and J lost 3, with 12 bases in between. Germline-derived CDR1 and CDR2 are SGHTA and FQGNSA. The CDR3 runs to 15 residues. Seattle cases were enrolled at active infection and followed longitudinally. Source study methods: Scientists estimated how many nucleated cells there were by amplifying reference gene primers. The protocol was immunoSEQ multiplex PCR, while the TCRdb copy is restricted to in-frame clones and leaves out a portion. That table gives V, J and clone size, and the DNA gave D and trimming. The table lists 140,000 or so clones, roughly 84% of them singletons.

V and J are TRBV7-2 and TRBJ2-1, with D maybe TRBD2 (5 bases). This receptor was identified in a man aged 25 to 40 with COVID-19, enrolled during active disease. Sequencing input: peripheral blood. CDR3 nucleotides: TGTGCCAGCAGCTTGGGGAGTAGCATCTACAATGAGCAGTTCTTC. It specifies CASSLGSSIYNEQFF. Based on the CDR3 plus reference TRBV7-2 and TRBJ2-1, the full variable domain is GAGVSQSPSNKVTEKGKDVELRCDPISGHTALYWYRQSLGQGLEFLIYFQGNSAPDKSGLPSDRFSAERTGGSVSTLTIQRTQQEDSAVYLCASSLGSSIYNEQFFGPGTRLTVL.